The 9 T cell receptor beta chains below were found in one sample sequenced in a study of lymphopenia after photon versus proton radiotherapy. Profiled with immunoSEQ multiplex PCR; TCRdb holds only in-frame clones, not every one. The sample carries 53,000 or so clones, around 83% recorded once. The specimen comprised peripheral blood, sampled from a patient treated with photon-based radiotherapy. These receptors were taken from a man aged 50-59 years with gastric cancer.

The chain has TRBV5-1 and TRBJ2-2; D possibly corresponds to TRBD1 (6 bases). The CDR3 spans 17 residues. Germline CDR1 reads SGHRS; CDR2 reads YFSETQ. V lost 1 base, J lost 4 bases, and 17 bases lay in between. The DNA for the CDR3 is TGCGCCAGCAGCTTGTATGTGGGGGCGCTTACCACCGGGGAGCTGTTTTTT. Amino acid sequence: CASSLYVGALTTGELFF.

This clone was seen a handful of times. CDR3 residues: CASSGQGGVGTGELFF. The CDR3 DNA reads TGTGCCAGCAGTGGACAGGGAGGAGTTGGGACCGGGGAGCTGTTTTTT. The rearrangement joins TRBV2 to TRBJ2-2; D possibly corresponds to TRBD1 (7 bases). CDR3 length equals 16 residues. Germline values: CDR1 SNHLY, CDR2 FYNNEI. V gave up 4 bases and J gave up 5 bases, with 17 bases separating them. The whole variable domain, remainder taken from reference TRBV2 and TRBJ2-2, is EPEVTQTPSHQVTQMGQEVILRCVPISNHLYFYWYRQILGQKVEFLVSFYNNEISEKSEIFDDQFSVERPDGSNFTLKIRSTKLEDSAMYFCASSGQGGVGTGELFFGEGSRLTVL.

This clone was seen once. The chain carries TRBV7-8 and TRBJ1-1; D remains ambiguous. Germline CDR1 and CDR2: SGHVS and FQNEAQ. V gave up 6 bases and J gave up 7 bases, with 15 bases separating them. The CDR3 spans 13 residues. This chain's CDR3 is CASRPAQAGEAFF. The CDR3 DNA follows: TGTGCCAGCAGGCCCGCCCAGGCAGGTGAAGCTTTCTTT.

The V gene is TRBV14, the J gene TRBJ2-5; TRBD2 matches 10 bases. Per germline, CDR1 SGHDN and CDR2 FVKESK. The CDR3 totals 15 residues. V shed 4 bases and J 4 bases; nucleotides not matched to a gene: 6. The DNA of the CDR3 is TGTGCCAGCAGCCCTAGACTAGCGGGCGGAGAGACCCAGTACTTC. It translates to CASSPRLAGGETQYF. The whole variable domain, filled in from reference TRBV14 and TRBJ2-5, reads EAGVTQFPSHSVIEKGQTVTLRCDPISGHDNLYWYRRVMGKEIKFLLHFVKESKQDESGMPNNRFLAERTGGTYSTLKVQPAELEDSGVYFCASSPRLAGGETQYFGPGTRLLVL.

The chain combines TRBV30 with TRBJ2-5; D is perhaps TRBD1 or TRBD2 (5 bases each). Deletions cut 2 bases from V and 5 bases from J, with 12 bases between. This CDR3 has 13 amino acids. CDR1 is GTSNPN and CDR2 is SVGIG in the germline V gene (reference sequence). CDR3 DNA: TGTGCCTGGAGTCCGGGACGCGGGGAGACCCAGTACTTC. It translates to CAWSPGRGETQYF. Supplemented by reference TRBV30 and TRBJ2-5, the full variable domain reads SQTIHQWPATLVQPVGSPLSLECTVEGTSNPNLYWYRQAAGRGLQLLFYSVGIGQISSEVPQNLSASRPQDRQFILSSKKLLLSDSGFYLCAWSPGRGETQYFGPGTRLLVL.

The CDR3 DNA is TGCGCCAGCAGCTTGGCGGCGGGAGGAGGGAACATTCAGTACTTC. As protein: CASSLAAGGGNIQYF. The chain carries TRBV5-1 and TRBJ2-4; 8 bases are a match to TRBD2. V trimming: 0 bases; J trimming: 7 bases; junction bases outside the gene matches: 6. CDR3 size: 15 residues. Germline V gene sequence: CDR1 SGHRS, CDR2 YFSETQ. The variable domain in full, with the rest retrieved from reference TRBV5-1 and TRBJ2-4, is KAGVTQTPRYLIKTRGQQVTLSCSPISGHRSVSWYQQTPGQGLQFLFEYFSETQRNKGNFPGRFSGRQFSNSRSEMNVSTLELGDSALYLCASSLAAGGGNIQYFGAGTRLSVL.

In its sample, this clone was seen a few times. CDR3 loop: CASSLGTDSYEQYF. Here the CDR3 DNA reads TGCGCCAGCAGCTTGGGGACAGACTCCTACGAGCAGTACTTC. The chain recombines TRBV5-1 with TRBJ2-7; a weak D match, TRBD1 (6 bases). The CDR3 consists of 14 residues. Germline V gene lookup returns CDR1 SGHRS and CDR2 YFSETQ. V was trimmed by 0 bases and J by 0 bases, leaving 7 bases between them.

This chain uses TRBV9 with TRBJ2-1, with TRBD2 matching 8 bases. Germline V gene lookup returns CDR1 SGDLS and CDR2 YYNGEE. V lost 3 bases to trimming and J lost 4 bases; unmatched junction nucleotides: 3. This CDR3 is built from 14 residues. In DNA form, the CDR3 reads TGTGCCAGCAGCGAGCGGGAGTTTTACAATGAGCAGTTCTTC. Protein product: CASSEREFYNEQFF.

The chain is built from TRBV5-8 and TRBJ1-2, with 7 bases identical to TRBD1. CDR3 length: 15 residues. V shed 6 bases, J shed 4 bases, and the junction held 12 bases outside the gene matches. Looked up from germline, CDR1 is SGHTS and CDR2 is YDEGEE. The CDR3 region has the DNA TGTGCCAGCACTTGGGCCGGGACAGCTTTCTATGGCTACACCTTC. This gives the protein CASTWAGTAFYGYTF.